This TCR beta chain comes out of a study of response to subunit inactivated influenza vaccine. Findings of the study overall: Authors suggested few new T cells are recruited by each seasonal influenza vaccination.

CDR3 size: 14 residues. Germline values: CDR1 KGHDR, CDR2 SFDVKD. The V end lost 9 bases, the J end lost 2 bases, and 13 bases lay between the germline ends. This clonotype was seen ten or more times. Its matching antigen is unknown. TCRdb re-derived calls from the RT-PCR reads in MiXCR, one entry per CDR3 protein. Here the sample spans about 570,000 distinct CDR3 sequences, 11% being singletons. This sample was shared with a second study, whose subject was T cells expressing NK-cell markers. That investigation notes: UMIs accompanied the 5'RACE template switching by which TCR beta cDNA was made. Source material for TCR beta repertoires consisted of sorted CD3+CD56+NKG2C+, CD3+CD56+NKG2C- and CD3+CD56-NKG2C+ T cells. One of eight sequenced donors was HCMV-seronegative; the other seven were seropositive.

The receptor was isolated from a man aged 50 to 60 who received an inactivated influenza vaccine. The starting material was PBMCs from blood, obtained on the day of vaccination. The chain is built from TRBV24-1 and TRBJ2-1, with a possible D match to TRBD2 (5 bases). The CDR3 protein is CATRPAGTYNEQFF. CDR3 in DNA: TGTGCCACCCGTCCTGCGGGTACCTACAATGAGCAGTTCTTC.